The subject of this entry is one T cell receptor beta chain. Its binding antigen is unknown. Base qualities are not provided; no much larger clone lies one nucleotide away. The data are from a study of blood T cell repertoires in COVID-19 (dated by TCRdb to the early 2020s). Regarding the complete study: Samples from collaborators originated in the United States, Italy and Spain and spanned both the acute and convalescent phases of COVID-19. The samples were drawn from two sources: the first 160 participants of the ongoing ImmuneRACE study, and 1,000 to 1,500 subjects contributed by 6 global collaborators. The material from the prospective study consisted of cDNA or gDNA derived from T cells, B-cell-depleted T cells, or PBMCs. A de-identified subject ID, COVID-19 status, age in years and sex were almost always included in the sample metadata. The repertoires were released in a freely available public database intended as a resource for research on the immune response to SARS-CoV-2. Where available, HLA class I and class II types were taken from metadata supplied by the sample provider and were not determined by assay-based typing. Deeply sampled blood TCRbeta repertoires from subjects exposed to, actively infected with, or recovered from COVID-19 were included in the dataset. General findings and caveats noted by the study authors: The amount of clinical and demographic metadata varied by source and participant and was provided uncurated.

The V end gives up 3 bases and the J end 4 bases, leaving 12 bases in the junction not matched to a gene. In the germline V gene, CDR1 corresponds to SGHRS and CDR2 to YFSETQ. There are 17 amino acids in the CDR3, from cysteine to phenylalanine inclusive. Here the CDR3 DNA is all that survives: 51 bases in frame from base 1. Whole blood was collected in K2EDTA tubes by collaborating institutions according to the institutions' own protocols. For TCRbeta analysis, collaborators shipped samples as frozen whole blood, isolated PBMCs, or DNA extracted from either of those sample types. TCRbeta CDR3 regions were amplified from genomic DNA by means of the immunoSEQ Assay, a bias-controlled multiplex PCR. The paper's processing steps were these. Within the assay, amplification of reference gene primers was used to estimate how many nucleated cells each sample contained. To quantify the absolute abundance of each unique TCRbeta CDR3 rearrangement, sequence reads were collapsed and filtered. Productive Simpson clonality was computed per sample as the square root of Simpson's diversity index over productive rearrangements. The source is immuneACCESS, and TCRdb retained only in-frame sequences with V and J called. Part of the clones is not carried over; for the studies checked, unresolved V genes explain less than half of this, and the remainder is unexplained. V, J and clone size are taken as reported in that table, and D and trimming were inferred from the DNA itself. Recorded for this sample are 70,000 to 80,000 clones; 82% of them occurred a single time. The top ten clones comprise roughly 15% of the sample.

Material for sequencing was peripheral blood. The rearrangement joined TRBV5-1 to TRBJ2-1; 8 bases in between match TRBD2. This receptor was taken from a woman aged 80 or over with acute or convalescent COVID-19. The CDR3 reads CASSSDPLADAYNEQFF. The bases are TGCGCCAGCAGCTCCGACCCACTAGCGGACGCATACAATGAGCAGTTCTTC.